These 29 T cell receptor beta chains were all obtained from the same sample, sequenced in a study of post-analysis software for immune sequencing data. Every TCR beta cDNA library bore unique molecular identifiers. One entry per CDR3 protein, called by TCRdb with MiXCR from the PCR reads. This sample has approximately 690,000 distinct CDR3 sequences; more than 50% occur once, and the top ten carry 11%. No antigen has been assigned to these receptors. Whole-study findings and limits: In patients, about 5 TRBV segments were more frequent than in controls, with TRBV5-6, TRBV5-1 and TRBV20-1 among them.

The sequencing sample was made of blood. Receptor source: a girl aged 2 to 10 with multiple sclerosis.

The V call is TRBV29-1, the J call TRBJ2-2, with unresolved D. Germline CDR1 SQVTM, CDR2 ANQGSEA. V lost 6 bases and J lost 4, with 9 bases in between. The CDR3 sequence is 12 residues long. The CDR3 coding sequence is TGCAGCGTGACCGAAGTCACCGGGGAGCTGTTTTTT. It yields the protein CSVTEVTGELFF.

The CDR3 nucleotides are TGCGCCAGCAGCCCCCTAACGGCGGGGGGCGCAACAGATACGCAGTATTTT. Encoded protein: CASSPLTAGGATDTQYF. The chain links TRBV5-1 to TRBJ2-3; 8 positions match TRBD2. The germline V gene encodes CDR1 SGHRS and CDR2 YFSETQ. The trim removed 4 bases at V and 3 bases at J, leaving 13 bases unmatched. The CDR3 length is 17 residues.

The CDR3 loop is CASSHELAGGSYEQYF. CDR3 DNA: TGTGCCAGCAGCCACGAACTAGCGGGAGGGTCCTACGAGCAGTACTTC. This sequence joins TRBV4-2 and TRBJ2-7, with 13 bases identical to TRBD2. The CDR3 covers 16 residues. V shed 3 bases, J shed 1 base, and the junction held 3 bases outside the gene matches. Germline V gives CDR1 LGHNA, CDR2 YNFKEQ.

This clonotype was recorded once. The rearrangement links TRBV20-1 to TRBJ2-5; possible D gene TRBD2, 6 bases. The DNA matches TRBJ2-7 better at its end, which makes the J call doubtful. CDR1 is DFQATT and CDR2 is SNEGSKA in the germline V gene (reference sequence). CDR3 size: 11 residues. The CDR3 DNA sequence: TGCATTTGCCGGGAGATCTACGAGCAGTACTTC. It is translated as CICREIYEQYF.

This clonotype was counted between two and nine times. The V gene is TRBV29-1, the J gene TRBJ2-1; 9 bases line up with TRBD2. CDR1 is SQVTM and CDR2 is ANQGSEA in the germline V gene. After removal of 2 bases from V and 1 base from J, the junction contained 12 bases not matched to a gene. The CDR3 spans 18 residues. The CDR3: CSVEFPGAGGWSYNEQFF. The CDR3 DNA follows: TGCAGCGTTGAATTCCCGGGAGCGGGGGGATGGTCCTACAATGAGCAGTTCTTC.

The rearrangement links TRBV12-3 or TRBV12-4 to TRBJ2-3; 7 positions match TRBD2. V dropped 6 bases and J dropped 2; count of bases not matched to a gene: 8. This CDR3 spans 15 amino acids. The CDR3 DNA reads TGTGCCAGCAGACAATCGGGACTACCCACAGATACGCAGTATTTT. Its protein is CASRQSGLPTDTQYF.

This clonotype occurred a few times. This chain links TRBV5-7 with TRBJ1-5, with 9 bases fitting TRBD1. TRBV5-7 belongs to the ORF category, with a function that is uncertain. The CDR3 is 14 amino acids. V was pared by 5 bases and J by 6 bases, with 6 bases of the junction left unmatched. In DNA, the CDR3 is TGTGCCAGCAGGTCCGCGACAGGGGGTCAGCCCCAGCATTTT. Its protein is CASRSATGGQPQHF.

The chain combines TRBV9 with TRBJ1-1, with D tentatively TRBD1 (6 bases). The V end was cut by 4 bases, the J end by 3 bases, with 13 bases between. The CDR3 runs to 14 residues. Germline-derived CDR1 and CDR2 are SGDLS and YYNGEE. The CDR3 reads CASSTQGWDTEAFF. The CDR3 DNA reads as TGTGCCAGCAGCACACAGGGATGGGACACTGAAGCTTTCTTT.

In DNA, the CDR3 is TGTGCCAGCAGCCTATCCGCGAGCAGGGCCCTCTCCTACAATGAGCAGTTCTTC. Protein: CASSLSASRALSYNEQFF. V is TRBV14 and J is TRBJ2-1; tentatively, D is TRBD1 (5 bases). The germline gives CDR1 SGHDN, CDR2 FVKESK. The V gene lost 4 bases and the J gene lost 0 bases, with 19 bases spanning the gap. The CDR3 spans 18 residues.

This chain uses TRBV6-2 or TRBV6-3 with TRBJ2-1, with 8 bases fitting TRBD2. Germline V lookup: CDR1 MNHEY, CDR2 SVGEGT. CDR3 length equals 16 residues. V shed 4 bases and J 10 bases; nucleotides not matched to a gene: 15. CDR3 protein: CASSSGGAGFVGEQFF. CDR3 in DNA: TGTGCCAGCAGTTCCGGGGGGGCCGGTTTCGTGGGGGAGCAGTTCTTC.

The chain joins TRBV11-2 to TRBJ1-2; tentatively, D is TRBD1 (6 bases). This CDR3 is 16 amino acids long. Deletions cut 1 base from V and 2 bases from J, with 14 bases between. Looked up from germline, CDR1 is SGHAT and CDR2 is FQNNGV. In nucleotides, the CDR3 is TGTGCCAGCAGCTTAGCCTCGGGACAAAGGAACTATGGCTACACCTTC. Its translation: CASSLASGQRNYGYTF.

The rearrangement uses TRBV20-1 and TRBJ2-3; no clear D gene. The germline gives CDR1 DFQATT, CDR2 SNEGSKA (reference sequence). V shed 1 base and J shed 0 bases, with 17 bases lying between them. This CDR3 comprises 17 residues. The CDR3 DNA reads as TGCAGTGCTAGAGGGAGTTTTGAGCGCACTAGCACAGATACGCAGTATTTT. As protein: CSARGSFERTSTDTQYF.

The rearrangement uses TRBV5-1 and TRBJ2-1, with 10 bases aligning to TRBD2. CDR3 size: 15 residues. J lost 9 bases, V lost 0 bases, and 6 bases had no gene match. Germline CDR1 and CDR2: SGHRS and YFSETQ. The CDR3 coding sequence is TGCGCCAGCAGCTTGGCGTCTAGCGGGAGAGTTGAGCAGTTCTTC. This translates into CASSLASSGRVEQFF.

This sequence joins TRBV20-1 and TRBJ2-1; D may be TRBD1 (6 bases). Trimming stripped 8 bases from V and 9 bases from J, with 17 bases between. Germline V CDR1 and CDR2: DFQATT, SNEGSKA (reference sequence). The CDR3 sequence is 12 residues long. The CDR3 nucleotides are TGCAGTCGAGGTGCAGGGGTTGGTGAGCAGTTCTTC. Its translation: CSRGAGVGEQFF.

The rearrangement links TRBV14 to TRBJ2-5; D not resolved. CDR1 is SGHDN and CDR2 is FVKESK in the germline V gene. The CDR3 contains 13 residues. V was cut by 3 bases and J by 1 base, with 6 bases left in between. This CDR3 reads CASSQIIQETQYF. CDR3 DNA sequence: TGTGCCAGCAGCCAGATAATCCAAGAGACCCAGTACTTC.

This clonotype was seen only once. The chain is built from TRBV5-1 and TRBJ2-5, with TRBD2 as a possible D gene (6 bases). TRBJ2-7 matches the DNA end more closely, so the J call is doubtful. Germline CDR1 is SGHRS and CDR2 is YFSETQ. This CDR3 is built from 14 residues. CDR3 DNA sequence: TGCGCCAGCAGCTTTAGCGGAGGCGACTACGAGCAGTACTTC. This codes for CASSFSGGDYEQYF.

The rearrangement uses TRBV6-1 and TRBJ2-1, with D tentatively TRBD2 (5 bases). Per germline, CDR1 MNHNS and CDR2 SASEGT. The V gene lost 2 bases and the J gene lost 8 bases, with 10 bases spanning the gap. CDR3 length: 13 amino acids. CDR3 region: CASSELWRDEQFF. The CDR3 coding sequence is TGTGCCAGCAGTGAACTCTGGCGGGATGAGCAGTTCTTC.

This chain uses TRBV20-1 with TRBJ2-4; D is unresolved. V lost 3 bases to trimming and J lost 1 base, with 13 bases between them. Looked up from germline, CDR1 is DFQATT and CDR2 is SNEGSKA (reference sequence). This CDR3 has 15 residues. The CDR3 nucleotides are TGCAGTGCTAGTCCCTCCCACGGGGCCAAAAACATTCAGTACTTC. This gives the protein CSASPSHGAKNIQYF.

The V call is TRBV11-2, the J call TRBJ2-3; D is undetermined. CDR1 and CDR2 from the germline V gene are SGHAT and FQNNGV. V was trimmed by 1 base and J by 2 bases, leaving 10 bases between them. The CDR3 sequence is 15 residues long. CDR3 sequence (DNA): TGTGCCAGCAGCTTAGTTTCGGGTTTCACAGATACGCAGTATTTT. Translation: CASSLVSGFTDTQYF.

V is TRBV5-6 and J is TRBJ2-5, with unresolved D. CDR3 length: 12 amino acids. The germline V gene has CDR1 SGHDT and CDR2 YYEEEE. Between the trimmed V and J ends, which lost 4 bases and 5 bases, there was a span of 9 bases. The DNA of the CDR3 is TGTGCCAGCAGCGCCCAGGAGGAGACCCAGTACTTC. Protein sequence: CASSAQEETQYF.

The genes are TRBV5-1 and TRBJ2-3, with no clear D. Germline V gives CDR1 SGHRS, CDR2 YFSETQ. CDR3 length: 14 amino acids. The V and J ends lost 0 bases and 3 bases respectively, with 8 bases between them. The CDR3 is CASSLGQETDTQYF. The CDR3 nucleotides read TGCGCCAGCAGCTTGGGCCAAGAGACAGATACGCAGTATTTT.

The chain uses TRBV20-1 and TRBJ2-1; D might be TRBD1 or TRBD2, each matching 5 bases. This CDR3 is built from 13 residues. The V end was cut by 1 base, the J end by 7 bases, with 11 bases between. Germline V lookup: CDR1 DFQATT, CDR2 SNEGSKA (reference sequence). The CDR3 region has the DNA TGCAGTGCTAGAGGTGGGGGTTGGAATGAGCAGTTCTTC. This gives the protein CSARGGGWNEQFF.

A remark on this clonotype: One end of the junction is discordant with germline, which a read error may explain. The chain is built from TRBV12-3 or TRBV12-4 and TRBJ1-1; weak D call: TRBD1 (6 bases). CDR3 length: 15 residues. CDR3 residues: CASSFRATGRPEAFF. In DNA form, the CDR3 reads TGCGCCAGCAGTTTCAGGGCCACAGGGCGCCCTGAAGCTTTCTTT.

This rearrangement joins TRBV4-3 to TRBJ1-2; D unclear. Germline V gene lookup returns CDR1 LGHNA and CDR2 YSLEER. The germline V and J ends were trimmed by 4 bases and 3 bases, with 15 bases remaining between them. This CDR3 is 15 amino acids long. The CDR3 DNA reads TGCGCCAGCAGCCCAGGTCGCCTCTCCGACTATGGCTACACCTTC. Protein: CASSPGRLSDYGYTF.

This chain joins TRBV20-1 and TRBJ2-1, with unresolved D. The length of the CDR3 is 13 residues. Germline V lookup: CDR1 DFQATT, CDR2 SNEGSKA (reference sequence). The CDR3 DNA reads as TGCAGCTTCTTAGGACCTTTCAAAGATGAGCAGTTCTTC. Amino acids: CSFLGPFKDEQFF.

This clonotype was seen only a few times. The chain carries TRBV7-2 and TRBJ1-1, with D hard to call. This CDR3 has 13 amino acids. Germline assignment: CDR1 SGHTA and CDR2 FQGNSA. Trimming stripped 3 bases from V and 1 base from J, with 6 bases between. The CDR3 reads CASSFKRNTEAFF. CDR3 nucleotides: TGTGCCAGCAGCTTTAAGAGGAACACTGAAGCTTTCTTT.

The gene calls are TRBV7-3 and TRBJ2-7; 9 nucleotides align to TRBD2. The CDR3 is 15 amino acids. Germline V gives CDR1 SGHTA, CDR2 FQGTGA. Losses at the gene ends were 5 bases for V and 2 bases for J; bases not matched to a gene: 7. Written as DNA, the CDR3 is TGTGCCAGCAGCCTCCGCGGGGGGGCTGCCTACGAGCAGTACTTC. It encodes CASSLRGGAAYEQYF.

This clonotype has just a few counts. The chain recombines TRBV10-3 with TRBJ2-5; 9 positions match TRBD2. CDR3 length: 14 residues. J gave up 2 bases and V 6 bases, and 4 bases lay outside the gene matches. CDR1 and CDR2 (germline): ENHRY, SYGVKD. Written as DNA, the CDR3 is TGTGCCATCAGGCCGACTAGCGGACAAGAGACCCAGTACTTC. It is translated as CAIRPTSGQETQYF.

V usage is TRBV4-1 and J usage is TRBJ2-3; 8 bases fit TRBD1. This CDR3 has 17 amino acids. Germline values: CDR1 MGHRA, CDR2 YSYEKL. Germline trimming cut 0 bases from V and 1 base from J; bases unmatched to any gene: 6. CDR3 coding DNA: TGCGCCAGCAGCCAAGAAGGCGGACAGGGAGGCACAGATACGCAGTATTTT. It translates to CASSQEGGQGGTDTQYF.